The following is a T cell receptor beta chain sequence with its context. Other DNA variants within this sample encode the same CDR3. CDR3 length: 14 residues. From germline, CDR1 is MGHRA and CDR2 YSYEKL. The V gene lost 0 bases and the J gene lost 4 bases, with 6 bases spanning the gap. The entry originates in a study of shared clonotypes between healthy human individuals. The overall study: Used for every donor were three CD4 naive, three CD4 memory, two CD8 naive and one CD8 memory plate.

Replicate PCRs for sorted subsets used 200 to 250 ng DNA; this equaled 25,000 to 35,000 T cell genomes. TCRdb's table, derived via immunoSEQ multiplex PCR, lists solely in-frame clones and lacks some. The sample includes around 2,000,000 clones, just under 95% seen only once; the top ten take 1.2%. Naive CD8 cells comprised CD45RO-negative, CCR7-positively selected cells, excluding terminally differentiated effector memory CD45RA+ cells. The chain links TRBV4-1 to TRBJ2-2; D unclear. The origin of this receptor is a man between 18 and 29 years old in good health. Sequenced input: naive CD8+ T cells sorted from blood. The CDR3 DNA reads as TGCGCCAGCAGCCAAGATCCGAGCACCGGGGAGCTGTTTTTT. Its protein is CASSQDPSTGELFF.